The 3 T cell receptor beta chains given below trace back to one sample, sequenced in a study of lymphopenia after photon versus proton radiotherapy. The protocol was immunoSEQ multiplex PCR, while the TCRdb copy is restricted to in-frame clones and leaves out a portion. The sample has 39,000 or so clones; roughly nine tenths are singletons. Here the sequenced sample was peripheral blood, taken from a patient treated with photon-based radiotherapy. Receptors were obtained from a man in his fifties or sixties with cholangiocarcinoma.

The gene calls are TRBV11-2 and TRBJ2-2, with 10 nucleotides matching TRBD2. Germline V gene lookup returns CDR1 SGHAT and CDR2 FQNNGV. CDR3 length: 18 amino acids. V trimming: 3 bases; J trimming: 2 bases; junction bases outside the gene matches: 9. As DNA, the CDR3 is TGTGCCAGCAGCTTTGGGCTAGCGGGAGAGGGAAACACCGGGGAGCTGTTTTTT. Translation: CASSFGLAGEGNTGELFF.

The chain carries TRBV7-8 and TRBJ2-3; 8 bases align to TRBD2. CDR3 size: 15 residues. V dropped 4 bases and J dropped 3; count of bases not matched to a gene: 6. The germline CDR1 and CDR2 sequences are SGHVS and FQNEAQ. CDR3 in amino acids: CASSSSGSTTDTQYF. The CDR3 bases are TGTGCCAGCAGCTCGAGCGGGAGTACTACAGATACGCAGTATTTT. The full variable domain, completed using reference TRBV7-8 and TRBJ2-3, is GAGVSQSPRYKVAKRGQDVALRCDPISGHVSLFWYQQALGQGPEFLTYFQNEAQLDKSGLPSDRFFAERPEGSVSTLKIQRTQQEDSAVYLCASSSSGSTTDTQYFGPGTRLTVL.

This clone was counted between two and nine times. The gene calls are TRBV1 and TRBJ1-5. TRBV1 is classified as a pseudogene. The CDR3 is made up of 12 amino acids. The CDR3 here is CTSSPINQPQHF. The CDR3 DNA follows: TGCACCAGCAGCCCGATCAACCAGCCCCAGCATTTT.